This T cell receptor (beta chain) was found in a study of blood T cell repertoires in COVID-19. J lost 5 bases, V lost 2 bases, and 12 bases had no gene match. The germline V gene has CDR1 SGHTA and CDR2 FQGNSA. This CDR3 spans 17 amino acids. Only in-frame clones appear in the TCRdb table, and some are missing; sequencing was by immunoSEQ multiplex PCR. The sample holds fewer than 200,000 clones, around 73% seen once. Assignment of participants to cohorts was predicated upon participant-reported clinical history. Recovered status applied to Cohort 3 donors who had two consecutive negative PCRs. It also applied to those with clearance or with symptom resolution.

Sequencing was carried out using PBMCs or T cells enriched from blood (not recorded which). The gene calls are TRBV7-2 and TRBJ1-5; TRBD1 matches 7 bases. The sequence came from a woman aged 45 to 65 who had recovered from COVID-19. The chain's CDR3 is CASSLSQGVVGDQPQHF. For the CDR3, the DNA is TGTGCCAGCAGCTTAAGTCAGGGGGTCGTCGGCGATCAGCCCCAGCATTTT. Full variable domain (rest looked up from reference TRBV7-2 and TRBJ1-5): GAGVSQSPSNKVTEKGKDVELRCDPISGHTALYWYRQSLGQGLEFLIYFQGNSAPDKSGLPSDRFSAERTGGSVSTLTIQRTQQEDSAVYLCASSLSQGVVGDQPQHFGDGTRLSIL.